One T cell receptor (beta chain) is described in this entry. Its antigen is currently unknown. The source of the sample is a study of Tregs in tolerant kidney transplant recipients. Regarding the study as a whole: Biological reproducibility was not directly addressed, but technical replication error appeared minimal. Validation in larger populations is needed because few patients were studied.

CD4+CD25+CD127- Tregs, CD4+CD25- non-Tregs, CD4 and CD8 cells were sorted. V was trimmed by 0 bases and J by 2 bases, leaving 6 bases between them. The CDR3 has 13 residues. Germline values: CDR1 SGHNT, CDR2 YYREEE (reference sequence). Repertoires were generated with immunoSEQ multiplex PCR, while TCRdb's copy carries only in-frame clones and drops some. Of hundreds of thousands of clones in the sample, about 80% were seen once. The chain couples TRBV5-4 to TRBJ2-7, with D hard to call. The clonotype originates from a human donor in good health. Sequenced material: CD4+ T cells from blood. Here the CDR3 reads CASSLGSPYEQYF. The CDR3 bases are TGTGCCAGCAGCTTGGGTTCCCCCTACGAGCAGTACTTC.